A selection of T cell receptor beta chains follows, all from one sample in a study of shared clonotypes between healthy human individuals. Assay used: immunoSEQ multiplex PCR; TCRdb lists only in-frame clones, some missing. The data contain some 2,400,000 clones, approximately 95% of them singletons. Sequenced material: naive CD4+ T cells sorted from blood. The receptor set was obtained from a man younger than 35 in good health. Both conserved end residues are part of each CDR3. The D gene is left open where the match is weak. Part of the rows lack a size; the others show once, few, many or a class for expanded clones.

CDR3	DNA	V	size	J	D
CASSEAPGIYGYTF	TGTGCCAGCAGTGAAGCGCCGGGGATTTATGGCTACACCTTC	TRBV6-1	-	TRBJ1-2	-
CASSEGPEQYF	TGTGCCAGCAGTGAAGGCCCTGAGCAGTACTTC	TRBV2	-	TRBJ2-7	-
CASLSPGQGIDEQYF	TGCGCCAGCCTCAGCCCGGGACAGGGGATCGACGAGCAGTACTTC	TRBV10-2	-	TRBJ2-7	TRBD1
CATKTLVLGYEQYF	TGTGCCACCAAGACCTTGGTATTGGGCTACGAGCAGTACTTC	TRBV7-9	-	TRBJ2-7	-
CASSFGQGGATNEKLFF	TGTGCCAGCAGCTTTGGGCAGGGGGGAGCAACTAATGAAAAACTGTTTTTT	TRBV7-2	-	TRBJ1-4	TRBD1
CASSPMWIGTYEQYF	TGTGCCAGCTCACCAATGTGGATAGGAACCTACGAGCAGTACTTC	TRBV18	-	TRBJ2-7	-
CASSRDRGGIQYF	TGTGCCAGCAGTCGGGACAGGGGGGGTATTCAGTACTTC	TRBV6-1	-	TRBJ2-4	TRBD1
CASSLGWDREDYGYTF	TGTGCCAGCAGCTTAGGGTGGGACAGGGAGGACTATGGCTACACCTTC	TRBV7-9	-	TRBJ1-2	TRBD1
CAISESEGGGYTF	TGTGCCATCAGTGAGTCAGAGGGAGGTGGCTACACCTTC	TRBV10-3	-	TRBJ1-2	-
CASSGQGIYEQYF	TGTGCCAGCAGTGGACAGGGCATCTACGAGCAGTACTTC	TRBV2	-	TRBJ2-7	TRBD1
CASSIGANYGYTF	TGTGCCAGTAGTATTGGGGCTAACTATGGCTACACCTTC	TRBV19	-	TRBJ1-2	-
CASSLQSRGGFTDTQYF	TGTGCCAGCAGCTTACAATCCAGGGGCGGTTTCACAGATACGCAGTATTTT	TRBV5-5	-	TRBJ2-3	-
CASSPGLAQETQYF	TGTGCCAGCAGCCCGGGACTAGCCCAAGAGACCCAGTACTTC	TRBV7-2	-	TRBJ2-5	TRBD2
CAWSRTSGVHQPQHF	TGTGCCTGGAGCCGAACCTCAGGGGTTCATCAGCCCCAGCATTTT	TRBV30	-	TRBJ1-5	-
CASSQGLPFELFF	TGTGCCAGCAGCCAGGGGCTGCCTTTTGAACTGTTTTTT	TRBV6-6	-	TRBJ1-4	-
CASSPTTDSLYNSPLHF	TGTGCCAGCTCACCAACTACGGACAGCTTGTATAATTCACCCCTCCACTTT	TRBV18	-	TRBJ1-6	-
CASSPLSSYEQYF	TGTGCCAGCTCACCATTGAGCTCCTACGAGCAGTACTTC	TRBV18	-	TRBJ2-7	-
CASSQTGLNYGYTF	TGCGCCAGCAGCCAGACGGGGCTCAACTATGGCTACACCTTC	TRBV4-3	-	TRBJ1-2	-
CASSRDINTEAFF	TGTGCCAGCAGCAGGGACATAAACACTGAAGCTTTCTTT	TRBV9	-	TRBJ1-1	-
CASSLLDRAYEQYF	TGTGCCAGCTCCCTCCTAGACAGGGCCTACGAGCAGTACTTC	TRBV18	-	TRBJ2-7	TRBD1
CASSPTQGFPGNTIYF	TGTGCCAGCAGCCCCACACAGGGGTTTCCTGGAAACACCATATATTTT	TRBV7-9	once	TRBJ1-3	TRBD1
CAWTRALPGEQYF	TGTGCCTGGACAAGGGCGCTCCCCGGCGAGCAGTACTTC	TRBV30	-	TRBJ2-7	-
CASRWGARDTEAFF	TGTGCCAGCAGATGGGGGGCGCGGGACACTGAAGCTTTCTTT	TRBV6-6	-	TRBJ1-1	-
CASSPLPTGPLSSYEQYF	TGTGCCAGCTCACCACTTCCCACAGGCCCACTGAGCTCCTACGAGCAGTACTTC	TRBV18	-	TRBJ2-7	-
CASSQGQGSSYEQYF	TGCGCCAGCAGCCAAGGACAGGGTAGCTCCTACGAGCAGTACTTC	TRBV4-1	-	TRBJ2-7	TRBD1
CASRENRGQETQYF	TGTGCCAGCAGAGAGAATCGAGGGCAAGAGACCCAGTACTTC	TRBV2	-	TRBJ2-5	-
CASSEDGWGRPYEQYF	TGTGCCAGCAGTGAAGACGGGTGGGGGCGTCCCTACGAGCAGTACTTC	TRBV6-1	-	TRBJ2-7	-
CASRKTGVTEAFF	TGTGCCAGCAGGAAGACAGGGGTAACTGAAGCTTTCTTT	TRBV6-5	-	TRBJ1-1	TRBD1
CAWGSYKGGGPLQYF	TGTGCCTGGGGATCATATAAGGGCGGGGGGCCCCTGCAGTATTTT	TRBV30	-	TRBJ2-3	TRBD2
CASVGAGNTIYF	TGTGCCAGCGTCGGGGCTGGAAACACCATATATTTT	TRBV6-5	-	TRBJ1-3	-
CASNENYGYTF	TGTGCCAGCAACGAGAACTATGGCTACACCTTC	TRBV2	-	TRBJ1-2	-
CASSLEQGVSSTQYF	TGTGCCAGCAGCTTAGAACAGGGGGTATCGAGCACCCAGTACTTC	TRBV11-2	-	TRBJ2-5	TRBD1
CASSPPRGQVGTDTQYF	TGTGCCAGCAGTCCCCCCCGGGGGCAAGTGGGCACAGATACGCAGTATTTT	TRBV28	-	TRBJ2-3	-
CASSFRTSGSYEQYF	TGTGCCAGCAGCTTTCGGACTAGCGGCTCCTACGAGCAGTACTTC	TRBV5-4	-	TRBJ2-7	TRBD2
CAISEEEGQPQHF	TGTGCCATCAGTGAGGAGGAGGGTCAGCCCCAGCATTTT	TRBV10-3	-	TRBJ1-5	-
CASGDRSGETQYF	TGTGCCAGCGGAGACAGGTCGGGCGAGACCCAGTACTTC	TRBV2	-	TRBJ2-5	-
CASSIRLADTGGELFF	TGTGCCAGTAGTATTCGTTTGGCGGATACGGGCGGGGAGCTGTTTTTT	TRBV19	-	TRBJ2-2	-
CASSPQTSGNEQFF	TGTGCCAGCAGCCCGCAGACTAGCGGCAATGAGCAGTTCTTC	TRBV7-2	-	TRBJ2-1	TRBD2
CASSGTFYEQYF	TGTGCCAGCAGTGGGACTTTTTACGAGCAGTACTTC	TRBV6-1	-	TRBJ2-7	-
CASSFDGEKLFF	TGTGCCAGCAGCTTCGATGGGGAAAAACTGTTTTTT	TRBV11-1	-	TRBJ1-4	-
CASSLEGTAAEKLFF	TGCGCCAGCAGCTTGGAAGGGACGGCGGCTGAAAAACTGTTTTTT	TRBV5-1	-	TRBJ1-4	-
CATSRDTTGYGYTF	TGTGCCACCAGCAGAGACACGACAGGATATGGCTACACCTTC	TRBV15	-	TRBJ1-2	-
CSVTGGLGTDTQYF	TGCAGCGTTACGGGAGGGTTGGGCACAGATACGCAGTATTTT	TRBV29-1	-	TRBJ2-3	TRBD2
CASSLPGLVTGELFF	TGTGCCAGCAGCTTACCGGGACTAGTTACCGGGGAGCTGTTTTTT	TRBV7-9	-	TRBJ2-2	TRBD2
CASSLEGANVLTF	TGTGCCAGCAGCCTTGAGGGGGCCAACGTCCTGACTTTC	TRBV11-2	-	TRBJ2-6	-
CASSKNPPGTGANVLTF	TGCGCCAGCAGCAAAAACCCCCCAGGTACTGGGGCCAACGTCCTGACTTTC	TRBV5-1	once	TRBJ2-6	-
CTSSQEVYTRPGNIVPSNQPQHF	TGCACCAGCAGCCAAGAAGTATACACGCGTCCGGGGAATATAGTACCCAGCAATCAGCCCCAGCATTTT	TRBV1	-	TRBJ1-5	-
CAISDMVEQFF	TGTGCCATCAGTGATATGGTTGAGCAGTTCTTC	TRBV10-3	-	TRBJ2-1	-
CASRVGPGSEKLFF	TGTGCCAGTAGGGTGGGTCCCGGGAGCGAAAAACTGTTTTTT	TRBV19	-	TRBJ1-4	-
CASSQLGPTYEQYF	TGCGCCAGCAGCCAACTAGGACCTACCTACGAGCAGTACTTC	TRBV4-1	-	TRBJ2-7	-
CASSQGGNYGYTF	TGCGCCAGCAGCCAAGGAGGCAACTATGGCTACACCTTC	TRBV4-1	-	TRBJ1-2	-